This T cell receptor (beta chain) derives from a study of molecular identifiers for immune sequencing clone quantification. Germline values: CDR1 SQVTM, CDR2 ANQGSEA. The junction had 11 bases not matched to a gene; V was cut back by 3 bases and J by 4 bases. The CDR3 covers 17 residues. This clonotype was counted ten times or more. TCRdb reanalysed the PCR reads using MiXCR and keeps one entry per CDR3 protein. The sample records about 640,000 distinct CDR3 sequences, just under 20% being singletons. Sequencing was carried out using naive CD8+ T cells from blood, with Jurkat cell RNA spiked in. Subset of the sample: FACS-sorted CD8+CD4-CCR7+CD45RA+ naive T cells. This TCR was sampled from a human donor in good health. Some libraries in this study had Jurkat cell RNA spiked in. The V call is TRBV29-1, the J call TRBJ2-6, with 8 bases identical to TRBD2. DNA for the CDR3: TGCAGCGTTGATAACGGGAGGGCCCTCTCCGGGGCCAACGTCCTGACTTTC. Residues: CSVDNGRALSGANVLTF.